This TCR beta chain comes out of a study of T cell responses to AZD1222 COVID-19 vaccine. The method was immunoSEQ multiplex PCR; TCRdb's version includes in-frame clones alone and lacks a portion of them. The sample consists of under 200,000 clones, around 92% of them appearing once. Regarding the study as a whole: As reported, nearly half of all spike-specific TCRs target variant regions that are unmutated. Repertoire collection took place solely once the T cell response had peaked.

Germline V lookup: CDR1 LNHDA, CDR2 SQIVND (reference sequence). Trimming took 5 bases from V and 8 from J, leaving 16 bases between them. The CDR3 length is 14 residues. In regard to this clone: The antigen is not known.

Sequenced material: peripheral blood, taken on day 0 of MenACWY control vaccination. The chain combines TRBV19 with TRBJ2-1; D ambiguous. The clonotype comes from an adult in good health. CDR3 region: CASSPDPSKDEQFF. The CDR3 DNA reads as TGTGCCAGTAGTCCGGACCCATCCAAAGATGAGCAGTTCTTC. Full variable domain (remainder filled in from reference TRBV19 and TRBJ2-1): DGGITQSPKYLFRKEGQNVTLSCEQNLNHDAMYWYRQDPGQGLRLIYYSQIVNDFQKGDIAEGYSVSREKKESFPLTVTSAQKNPTAFYLCASSPDPSKDEQFFGPGTRLTVL.